One and the same sample provided the 20 T cell receptor beta chains below, sequenced in a study of graft-versus-host responses after intestinal transplantation (dated by TCRdb to the early 2020s). The library was built by means of the immunoSEQ multiplex PCR assay. TCRdb obtained this table from immuneACCESS and retained in-frame rearrangements with V and J assigned. These tables miss some clones; where compared with another copy, unresolved V genes account for less than half of the shortfall, and the remainder is unexplained. Recorded for this sample are under 45,000 clones; roughly 90% of them occurred a single time. The ten biggest clones cover 7.1% of the sample. The sequenced sample was PBMCs, obtained 267 days after transplant. All receptors come from a human patient who received an intestinal transplant, so some T cells may come from the graft donor.

This clone was seen a single time. V is TRBV6-5 and J is TRBJ1-2; D may be TRBD1 (6 bases). CDR1 and CDR2 (germline): MNHEY, SVGAGI. Trimming shortened V by 5 bases and J by 8 bases, and 18 bases separated the two germline ends. This CDR3 has 14 amino acids. The DNA of the CDR3 is TGTGCCAGCAGTGAGCGGGACATAGGTCTCGGCTACACCTTC. Translation gives CASSERDIGLGYTF.

This chain uses TRBV19 with TRBJ1-2, with D tentatively TRBD1 (6 bases). This CDR3 is 11 amino acids long. The germline gives CDR1 LNHDA, CDR2 SQIVND (reference sequence). Trimming took off 6 bases at V and 8 bases at J, with 10 bases between the two ends. The CDR3 DNA follows: TGTGCCAGTAGGACAGGTAACGGCTACACCTTC. It encodes CASRTGNGYTF.

The chain uses TRBV5-5 and TRBJ2-7, with TRBD2 matching over 13 bases. The CDR3 covers 16 residues. Germline V gene data show CDR1 as SGHKS and CDR2 as YYEKEE (reference sequence). J gave up 6 bases and V 4 bases, and 10 bases lay outside the gene matches. Here the CDR3 reads CASSPTGLAGVGEQYF. CDR3 bases: TGTGCCAGCAGCCCCACAGGACTAGCGGGGGTGGGCGAGCAGTACTTC.

The rearrangement uses TRBV27 and TRBJ2-1, with 7 bases lining up with TRBD1. Germline V gives CDR1 MNHEY, CDR2 SMNVEV (reference sequence). With V trimmed by 3 bases and J by 8 bases, 4 bases remained unmatched. There are 13 residues in the CDR3. The CDR3 region is CASSFRQGDEQFF. The CDR3 DNA is TGTGCCAGCAGTTTCCGACAGGGAGATGAGCAGTTCTTC.

This chain joins TRBV4-1 and TRBJ1-2, with D uncertain. The V gene lost 5 bases and the J gene lost 0 bases, with 16 bases spanning the gap. Germline values: CDR1 MGHRA, CDR2 YSYEKL. The CDR3 consists of 16 residues. The CDR3: CASSSLVGLTNYGYTF. The CDR3 nucleotides are TGCGCCAGCAGCTCATTAGTGGGCTTAACTAACTATGGCTACACCTTC.

The chain couples TRBV27 to TRBJ2-5; D call uncertain. This CDR3 spans 12 amino acids. The germline V gene has CDR1 MNHEY and CDR2 SMNVEV (reference sequence). Trimming pared 0 bases from V and 4 bases from J, leaving 3 bases between. The CDR3 coding sequence is TGTGCCAGCAGTTTATCAGGAGAGACCCAGTACTTC. Translating gives CASSLSGETQYF.

The gene calls are TRBV4-1 and TRBJ2-7; D is tentatively TRBD1 or TRBD2 (5 bases each). Per germline, CDR1 MGHRA and CDR2 YSYEKL. Trimming left V 1 base short and J 4 bases short, with 23 bases between. This CDR3 has 18 amino acids. The CDR3, as DNA: TGCGCCAGCAGCCAAGTATCGCGTCGGGGTGGGACCGCTTACGAGCAGTACTTC. The encoded protein is CASSQVSRRGGTAYEQYF.

V is TRBV9 and J is TRBJ1-1, with 9 bases lining up with TRBD1. Unmatched junction bases numbered 2, after V lost 4 bases and J lost 1 base. The germline CDR1 and CDR2 sequences are SGDLS and YYNGEE. The CDR3 runs to 14 residues. CDR3 sequence: CASSRTGENTEAFF. As DNA, the CDR3 is TGTGCCAGCAGCAGGACAGGGGAGAACACTGAAGCTTTCTTT.

The rearrangement links TRBV6-5 to TRBJ1-3, with TRBD1 as a possible D gene (6 bases). Germline-derived CDR1 and CDR2 are MNHEY and SVGAGI. Trimming stripped 5 bases from V and 4 bases from J, with 12 bases between. This CDR3 is built from 14 residues. This chain's CDR3 is CASSAGATGNTIYF. In DNA, the CDR3 is TGTGCCAGCAGTGCAGGGGCGACCGGAAACACCATATATTTT.

V gene TRBV27 combines with J gene TRBJ1-2; TRBD1 might be the D (6 bases). Germline loops: CDR1 MNHEY, CDR2 SMNVEV (reference sequence). V was clipped by 5 bases and J by 4 bases, with 14 bases between them. The CDR3 spans 14 residues. CDR3 in amino acids: CASSPRDTTYGYTF. Here the CDR3 DNA reads TGTGCCAGCAGTCCCCGGGACACGACCTATGGCTACACCTTC.

The chain recombines TRBV6-5 with TRBJ2-7; TRBD2 might be the D (6 bases). Germline CDR1 MNHEY, CDR2 SVGAGI. The CDR3 totals 14 residues. Trimming removed 6 bases at V and 7 bases at J, with 19 bases between. In nucleotides, the CDR3 is TGTGCCAGCAGCCAAGGTAGCGGCCGTGAGGAGCAGTACTTC. Translation gives CASSQGSGREEQYF.

CDR3 sequence reads: CASSSEDTGELFF. The CDR3 DNA reads TGTGCCAGCAGCTCGGAAGATACCGGGGAGCTGTTTTTT. The genes are TRBV13 and TRBJ2-2, with D uncertain. Germline V lookup: CDR1 PRHDT, CDR2 FYEKMQ (reference sequence). The V gene lost 4 bases and the J gene lost 5 bases, with 8 bases spanning the gap. This CDR3 region has 13 residues.

The chain has TRBV9 and TRBJ2-3; D tentatively fits TRBD1 or TRBD2 (5 bases each). The CDR3 is 16 residues long. CDR1 and CDR2 (germline): SGDLS, YYNGEE. V lost 0 bases, J lost 0 bases, and 11 bases lay in between. CDR3 sequence (DNA): TGTGCCAGCAGCGTAGCGTGGGGGTTGAGCACAGATACGCAGTATTTT. This sequence encodes CASSVAWGLSTDTQYF.

This clone was seen only a few times. V and J are TRBV4-1 and TRBJ2-5; the match to TRBD1 covers 9 bases. Germline CDR1 and CDR2: MGHRA and YSYEKL. J was trimmed by 4 bases and V by 5 bases; bases with no gene match: 2. This CDR3 contains 13 residues. CDR3 sequence reads: CASSSGQGETQYF. In DNA form, the CDR3 reads TGCGCCAGCAGCTCGGGACAGGGAGAGACCCAGTACTTC.

A single count supports this clone. V gene TRBV7-7 combines with J gene TRBJ2-5, with no clear D. The CDR3 has 14 amino acids. In germline, CDR1 is SSHAT, CDR2 FNYEAQ (reference sequence). V lost 5 bases and J 1 base, leaving 11 bases between the germline ends. The CDR3 here is CASSRTPFQETQYF. CDR3 coding DNA: TGTGCCAGCAGCCGGACCCCATTCCAAGAGACCCAGTACTTC. The variable domain in full, completed from reference TRBV7-7 and TRBJ2-5, reads GAGVSQSPRYKVTKRGQDVTLRCDPISSHATLYWYQQALGQGPEFLTYFNYEAQPDKSGLPSDRFSAERPEGSISTLTIQRTEQRDSAMYRCASSRTPFQETQYFGPGTRLLVL.

This chain links TRBV7-9 with TRBJ2-1, with 10 bases identical to TRBD2. Germline V gives CDR1 SEHNR, CDR2 FQNEAQ (reference sequence). The CDR3 is 16 amino acids. V dropped 2 bases and J dropped 7; count of bases not matched to a gene: 8. The CDR3 DNA follows: TGTGCCAGCAGCTTACTAGCGGGGGTGATTGATAATGAGCAGTTCTTC. It specifies CASSLLAGVIDNEQFF.

J is TRBJ2-5 and V is TRBV4-1, with unresolved D. CDR1 and CDR2 from the germline V gene are MGHRA and YSYEKL. This CDR3 is built from 14 residues. The V end was cut by 0 bases, the J end by 5 bases, with 10 bases between. DNA of the CDR3: TGCGCCAGCAGCCAAGAGGACCTTTTGGAGACCCAGTACTTC. Translation: CASSQEDLLETQYF.

This clone was counted a single time. This chain uses TRBV4-1 with TRBJ1-4; the D gene is possibly TRBD1 (5 bases). Trimming cost V 0 bases and J 7 bases, with 12 bases left between them. The CDR3 consists of 15 residues. Germline assignment: CDR1 MGHRA and CDR2 YSYEKL. The CDR3 here is CASSQDWGGGEKLFF. Written as DNA, the CDR3 is TGCGCCAGCAGCCAAGACTGGGGGGGAGGTGAAAAACTGTTTTTT.

This sequence joins TRBV6-1 and TRBJ2-1; D is ambiguous. Germline CDR1 reads MNHNS; CDR2 reads SASEGT. The CDR3 spans 13 residues. The V and J ends lost 3 bases and 4 bases respectively, with 7 bases between them. The CDR3 bases are TGTGCCAGCAGTGATTACGGGTACAATGAGCAGTTCTTC. Translating it yields CASSDYGYNEQFF.

The CDR3 loop reads CASSLVLNTEAFF. The CDR3 DNA is TGTGCCAGCAGCTTAGTCTTGAACACTGAAGCTTTCTTT. The chain employs TRBV11-2 and TRBJ1-1; D remains unclear. The CDR3 has 13 residues. Trimming cost V 1 base and J 0 bases, with 3 bases left between them. Germline values: CDR1 SGHAT, CDR2 FQNNGV. Full variable domain (remainder filled in from reference TRBV11-2 and TRBJ1-1): EAGVAQSPRYKIIEKRQSVAFWCNPISGHATLYWYQQILGQGPKLLIQFQNNGVVDDSQLPKDRFSAERLKGVDSTLKIQPAKLEDSAVYLCASSLVLNTEAFFGQGTRLTVV.